The 10 T cell receptor beta chains presented below share a single source sample, sequenced in a study of T cell responses to AZD1222 COVID-19 vaccine. The assay was immunoSEQ multiplex PCR, and TCRdb's table has in-frame clones only and misses some. The table includes just under 150,000 clones, around 90% detected once. Sample: peripheral blood, taken 28 days after the second dose of the MenACWY control vaccine. The receptor source for this set is an adult who received the MenACWY meningococcal vaccine as a control.

This clone was picked up one time. The chain uses TRBV4-3 and TRBJ2-5; D remains ambiguous. Germline loops: CDR1 LGHNA, CDR2 YSLEER. The V and J ends lost 0 bases and 9 bases respectively, with 11 bases between them. This CDR3 region has 13 residues. The CDR3 DNA follows: TGCGCCAGCAGCCAAGACCTCGGAGATGCCCAGTACTTC. Translated: CASSQDLGDAQYF.

The chain couples TRBV10-3 to TRBJ1-5; D not certain. The V end was cut by 2 bases, the J end by 1 base, with 12 bases between. The length of the CDR3 is 16 residues. Germline assignment: CDR1 ENHRY and CDR2 SYGVKD. The CDR3 protein is CAISEDGRTSNQPQHF. CDR3 coding DNA: TGTGCCATCAGTGAGGATGGCCGGACCAGCAATCAGCCCCAGCATTTT.

The chain combines TRBV5-4 with TRBJ1-2; D call uncertain. Between the trimmed V and J ends, which lost 2 bases and 6 bases, there was a span of 11 bases. Germline V lookup: CDR1 SGHNT, CDR2 YYREEE (reference sequence). This CDR3 has 13 amino acids. This CDR3 is CASSFDERDGYTF. CDR3 bases: TGTGCCAGCAGCTTCGACGAGCGGGATGGCTACACCTTC.

This sequence joins TRBV7-2 and TRBJ2-3; D gene ambiguous. The CDR3 loop spans 13 amino acids. Germline lookup yields CDR1 SGHTA and CDR2 FQGNSA. Trimming removed 4 bases at V and 6 bases at J, with 11 bases between. CDR3 DNA: TGTGCCAGCAGCTCCTATTATGCGGATACGCAGTATTTT. This gives the protein CASSSYYADTQYF.

This clone appeared a few times. This chain joins TRBV7-3 and TRBJ1-6, with no clear D. V was trimmed by 4 bases and J by 5 bases, leaving 3 bases between them. This CDR3 has 12 amino acids. Germline-derived CDR1 and CDR2 are SGHTA and FQGTGA. The CDR3 DNA is TGTGCCAGCAGCTCGAATAATTCACCCCTCCACTTT. It translates to CASSSNNSPLHF. Using reference TRBV7-3 and TRBJ1-6 for the parts outside the CDR3, the full variable domain is GAGVSQTPSNKVTEKGKYVELRCDPISGHTALYWYRQSLGQGPEFLIYFQGTGAADDSGLPNDRFFAVRPEGSVSTLKIQRTERGDSAVYLCASSSNNSPLHFGNGTRLTVT.

V usage is TRBV5-1 and J usage is TRBJ2-3; D unclear. This CDR3 spans 15 amino acids. Germline V CDR1 and CDR2: SGHRS, YFSETQ. V was shortened by 4 bases and J by 1 base, with 13 bases between the two germline ends. CDR3 in amino acids: CASSVPTQGTDTQYF. DNA for the CDR3: TGCGCCAGCAGCGTTCCTACCCAGGGCACAGATACGCAGTATTTT.

This clone has just one count. V is TRBV4-3 and J is TRBJ1-6; the D gene is possibly TRBD1 (5 bases). The germline V gene encodes CDR1 LGHNA and CDR2 YSLEER. The CDR3 covers 15 residues. V shed 1 base and J shed 7 bases, with 11 bases lying between them. Here the CDR3 reads CASSQGPGINSPLHF. DNA of the CDR3: TGCGCCAGCAGCCAAGGCCCAGGGATCAATTCACCCCTCCACTTT.

The chain employs TRBV5-6 and TRBJ2-1; possible D gene TRBD1, 6 bases. CDR3 length: 15 amino acids. The ends were cut back, 5 bases at V and 6 bases at J, with 18 bases in the middle. Germline lookup yields CDR1 SGHDT and CDR2 YYEEEE. DNA for the CDR3: TGTGCCAGCAGTCGAACCTACAGGGCAGGCAATGAGCAGTTCTTC. Translating gives CASSRTYRAGNEQFF. The complete variable domain, with remaining parts taken from reference TRBV5-6 and TRBJ2-1, reads DAGVTQSPTHLIKTRGQQVTLRCSPKSGHDTVSWYQQALGQGPQFIFQYYEEEERQRGNFPDRFSGHQFPNYSSELNVNALLLGDSALYLCASSRTYRAGNEQFFGPGTRLTVL.

This rearrangement joins TRBV30 to TRBJ2-5; tentatively, D is TRBD1 or TRBD2 (5 bases each). The germline V gene encodes CDR1 GTSNPN and CDR2 SVGIG (reference sequence). V lost 5 bases to trimming and J lost 2 bases, with 15 bases between them. The CDR3 has 14 residues. CDR3 nucleotides: TGTGCCTGGGCGGTCTGGGGGAAACAAGAGACCCAGTACTTC. This codes for CAWAVWGKQETQYF.

In this sample, this clone turned up a few times. The rearrangement joins TRBV20-1 to TRBJ1-1, with D possibly being TRBD1 (5 bases). This CDR3 is 15 amino acids long. V was cut by 3 bases and J by 1 base, with 15 bases left in between. Germline loops: CDR1 DFQATT, CDR2 SNEGSKA (reference sequence). As DNA, the CDR3 is TGCAGTGCTAGTCAATTAACAGGTTCGAACACTGAAGCTTTCTTT. This gives the protein CSASQLTGSNTEAFF.